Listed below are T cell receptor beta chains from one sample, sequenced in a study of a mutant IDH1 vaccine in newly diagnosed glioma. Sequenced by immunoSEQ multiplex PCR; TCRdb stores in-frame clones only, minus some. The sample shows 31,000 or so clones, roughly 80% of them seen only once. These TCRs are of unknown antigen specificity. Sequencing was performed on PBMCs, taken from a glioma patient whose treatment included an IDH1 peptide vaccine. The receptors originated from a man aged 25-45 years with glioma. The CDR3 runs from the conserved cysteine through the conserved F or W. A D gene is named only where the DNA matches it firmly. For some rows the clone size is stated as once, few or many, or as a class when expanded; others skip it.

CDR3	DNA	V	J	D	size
CASSPGELAGGIPDTQYF	TGTGCCAGCAGCCCTGGCGAACTAGCGGGAGGAATCCCAGATACGCAGTATTTT	TRBV13	TRBJ2-3	TRBD2	NA
CASSVDASLGETQYF	TGTGCCAGCAGCGTAGATGCTAGCTTGGGAGAGACCCAGTACTTC	TRBV9	TRBJ2-5	NA	NA
CASSSILAFNEQFF	TGTGCCAGCAGTTCGATTCTAGCGTTCAATGAGCAGTTCTTC	TRBV27	TRBJ2-1	NA	NA
CASSQDPEPYEQYF	TGCGCCAGCAGCCAAGATCCAGAGCCCTACGAGCAGTACTTC	TRBV4-1	TRBJ2-7	NA	NA
CASGLAGSYEQYF	TGTGCCAGCGGCCTAGCGGGGTCCTACGAGCAGTACTTC	TRBV7-9	TRBJ2-7	TRBD2	NA
CASSFRGLAQETQYF	TGTGCCAGCAGCTTCCGGGGCTTGGCCCAAGAGACCCAGTACTTC	TRBV5-8	TRBJ2-5	NA	NA
CASSLVGDEQYF	TGCGCCAGCAGCTTGGTCGGGGACGAGCAGTACTTC	TRBV5-1	TRBJ2-7	NA	NA
CASSQDLDREVSTEAFF	TGCGCCAGCAGCCAAGATCTGGACAGGGAGGTATCCACTGAAGCTTTCTTT	TRBV4-3	TRBJ1-1	TRBD1	NA
CASSYSLPGQREKLFF	TGTGCCAGCAGTTACTCGCTTCCGGGGCAGCGGGAAAAACTGTTTTTT	TRBV6-5	TRBJ1-4	NA	NA
CATSRGLDRTDTQYF	TGTGCCACCAGCAGGGGCCTTGACCGCACAGATACGCAGTATTTT	TRBV15	TRBJ2-3	NA	NA
CASSPRDRGQIGYGYTF	TGTGCCAGCTCACCTCGGGACAGGGGGCAAATCGGCTATGGCTACACCTTC	TRBV18	TRBJ1-2	TRBD1	NA
CASSEATENQPQHF	TGTGCCAGCAGTGAAGCGACCGAAAATCAGCCCCAGCATTTT	TRBV6-1	TRBJ1-5	NA	once
CAWSSQGPYEQYF	TGTGCCTGGAGTTCTCAGGGGCCCTACGAGCAGTACTTC	TRBV30	TRBJ2-7	NA	NA
CAISPGQGFNGELFF	TGTGCCATCAGTCCGGGACAGGGGTTTAACGGGGAGCTGTTTTTT	TRBV10-3	TRBJ2-2	TRBD1	NA
CASSLWHGNEAFF	TGTGCCAGCAGCTTGTGGCACGGGAATGAAGCTTTCTTT	TRBV5-6	TRBJ1-1	NA	NA
CASSPGGVNSGNTIYF	TGTGCCAGCAGCCCAGGGGGGGTGAACTCTGGAAACACCATATATTTT	TRBV5-6	TRBJ1-3	TRBD1	once
CASSATGYGYTF	TGTGCCAGCAGTGCCACAGGGTATGGCTACACCTTC	TRBV6-1	TRBJ1-2	NA	once
CASSQVYRGPGKLFF	TGCGCCAGCAGCCAAGTATACAGGGGACCAGGAAAACTGTTTTTT	TRBV4-1	TRBJ1-4	TRBD1	NA
CASSINRVFTEAFF	TGTGCCAGTAGTATAAACAGGGTATTCACTGAAGCTTTCTTT	TRBV19	TRBJ1-1	NA	NA
CASSHPGEVGNTEAFF	TGCGCCAGCAGCCACCCCGGAGAGGTGGGGAACACTGAAGCTTTCTTT	TRBV4-1	TRBJ1-1	NA	few
CASSPVGNTIYF	TGTGCCAGCAGCCCCGTGGGGAACACCATATATTTT	TRBV11-3	TRBJ1-3	NA	NA
CASHRQGANIQYF	TGTGCCAGCCACCGACAGGGCGCGAACATTCAGTACTTC	TRBV2	TRBJ2-4	TRBD1	NA
CASSLGTGELGEQYF	TGCGCCAGCAGCCTAGGGACAGGGGAGCTGGGGGAGCAGTACTTC	TRBV5-1	TRBJ2-7	TRBD1	few
CAWSVGRSGQPQHF	TGTGCCTGGAGTGTGGGACGGTCCGGGCAGCCCCAGCATTTT	TRBV30	TRBJ1-5	NA	NA
CASSVREGTQYF	TGTGCCAGCAGCGTCAGGGAGGGTACGCAGTATTTT	TRBV7-9	TRBJ2-3	TRBD2	NA
CASSLLLAGGLRTDTQYF	TGTGCCAGCAGCTTACTACTAGCGGGGGGGCTACGGACAGATACGCAGTATTTT	TRBV7-2	TRBJ2-3	TRBD2	NA
CASRTDGANVLTF	TGCGCCAGCAGGACCGATGGGGCCAACGTCCTGACTTTC	TRBV5-1	TRBJ2-6	NA	once
CASSESSNQPQHF	TGTGCCAGCAGTGAGTCTAGCAATCAGCCCCAGCATTTT	TRBV6-1	TRBJ1-5	NA	few
CASSLAPRGTGELFF	TGTGCCAGCAGCTTGGCCCCCAGGGGGACCGGGGAGCTGTTTTTT	TRBV5-5	TRBJ2-2	TRBD1	few
CAISEYGEEGSEAFF	TGTGCCATCAGTGAGTACGGGGAAGAGGGATCTGAAGCTTTCTTT	TRBV10-3	TRBJ1-1	NA	NA
CASSLTPGGEQFF	TGTGCCAGTAGTTTAACTCCCGGGGGAGAGCAGTTCTTC	TRBV19	TRBJ2-1	NA	NA
CASSSRPIQGNLGGELFF	TGTGCCAGCAGCTCCCGGCCAATACAGGGAAATTTAGGCGGGGAGCTGTTTTTT	TRBV9	TRBJ2-2	NA	NA
CASRRTGSSTEAFF	TGTGCCAGCAGGCGGACAGGGAGTAGCACTGAAGCTTTCTTT	TRBV6-1	TRBJ1-1	TRBD1	NA
CASSVGEGRTYEQYF	TGTGCCAGCAGCGTAGGGGAGGGGAGAACCTACGAGCAGTACTTC	TRBV9	TRBJ2-7	TRBD2	NA
CATRQGGNTEAFF	TGTGCCACCAGACAGGGGGGGAACACTGAAGCTTTCTTT	TRBV10-3	TRBJ1-1	TRBD1	NA
CSAGGGAYEQYF	TGCAGCGCAGGAGGTGGGGCCTACGAGCAGTACTTC	TRBV29-1	TRBJ2-7	NA	NA
CASSLRTEGEAFF	TGTGCCAGCAGCCTCCGGACAGAGGGAGAAGCTTTCTTT	TRBV9	TRBJ1-1	NA	NA
CASSQVDSYNEQFF	TGTGCCAGCAGCCAAGTTGACAGCTACAATGAGCAGTTCTTC	TRBV14	TRBJ2-1	NA	NA
CASSHQNQPQHF	TGTGCCAGCAGTCATCAGAATCAGCCCCAGCATTTT	TRBV27	TRBJ1-5	NA	NA
CAWTPLGLGKTQYF	TGTGCCTGGACCCCTCTGGGACTAGGAAAGACCCAGTACTTC	TRBV30	TRBJ2-5	TRBD2	NA
CASTGGNTIYF	TGTGCCAGCACGGGAGGAAACACCATATATTTT	TRBV6-5	TRBJ1-3	NA	NA
CASSLAQMDGNTIYF	TGCGCCAGCAGCTTGGCCCAAATGGATGGAAACACCATATATTTT	TRBV5-1	TRBJ1-3	NA	NA
CASSGSSGGANVLTF	TGTGCCAGCAGTGGGAGCTCCGGTGGGGCCAACGTCCTGACTTTC	TRBV6-1	TRBJ2-6	NA	NA
CASSLHRDRGTTNEKLFF	TGTGCCAGCAGCTTACACCGGGACAGGGGGACAACTAATGAAAAACTGTTTTTT	TRBV5-4	TRBJ1-4	TRBD1	NA